This TCR beta chain emerged from a study of blood T cell repertoires in COVID-19. Study-level background: Acute and convalescent COVID-19 specimens originated in the United States, Italy and Spain. PBMCs, B-cell-depleted T cells, or T cells provided the cDNA or gDNA that made up the material.

In the study's own analysis: Nucleated cell counts were estimated from reference gene primer amplification. The repertoire was sequenced with immunoSEQ multiplex PCR; TCRdb's copy has only in-frame clones and lacks some. From that table come the V and J calls and clone size; the DNA was used to work out D and trimming. The sample holds about 67,000 clones; roughly nine tenths are singletons and the top ten take almost 4.5%. The length of the CDR3 is 16 residues. From germline, CDR1 is SGHKS and CDR2 YYEKEE (reference sequence). V lost 3 bases, J lost 0 bases, and 12 bases lay in between. Sequences were obtained from peripheral blood. The sequence was obtained from a man between 50 and 59 years old with active COVID-19. This rearrangement joins TRBV5-5 to TRBJ1-4; D is unresolved. The CDR3 reads CASSSERGATNEKLFF. The CDR3 region has the DNA TGTGCCAGCAGCTCAGAACGCGGGGCAACTAATGAAAAACTGTTTTTT.